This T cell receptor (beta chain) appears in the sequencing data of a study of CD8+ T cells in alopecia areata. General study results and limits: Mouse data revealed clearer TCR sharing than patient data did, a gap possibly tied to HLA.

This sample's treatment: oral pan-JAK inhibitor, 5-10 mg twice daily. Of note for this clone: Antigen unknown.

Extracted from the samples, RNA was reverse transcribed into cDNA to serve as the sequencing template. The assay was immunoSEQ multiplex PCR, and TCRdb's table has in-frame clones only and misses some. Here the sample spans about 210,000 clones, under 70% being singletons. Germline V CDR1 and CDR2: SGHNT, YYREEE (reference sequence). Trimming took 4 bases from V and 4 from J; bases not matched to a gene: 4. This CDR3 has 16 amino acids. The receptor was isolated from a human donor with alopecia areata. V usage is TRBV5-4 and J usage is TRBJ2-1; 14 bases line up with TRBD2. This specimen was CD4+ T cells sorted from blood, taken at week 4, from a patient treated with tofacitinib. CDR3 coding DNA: TGTGCCAGCAGCCTTGGGACTAGCGGGGGTTACAATGAGCAGTTCTTC. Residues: CASSLGTSGGYNEQFF.